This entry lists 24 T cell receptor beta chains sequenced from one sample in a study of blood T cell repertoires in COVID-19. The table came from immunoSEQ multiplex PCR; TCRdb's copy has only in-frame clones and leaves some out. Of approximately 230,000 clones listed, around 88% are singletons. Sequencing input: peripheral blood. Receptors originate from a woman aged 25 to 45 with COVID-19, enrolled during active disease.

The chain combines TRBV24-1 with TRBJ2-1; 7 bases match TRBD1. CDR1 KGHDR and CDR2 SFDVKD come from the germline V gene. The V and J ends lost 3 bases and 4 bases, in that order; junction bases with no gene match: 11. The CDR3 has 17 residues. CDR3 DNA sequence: TGTGCCACCAGTGATCCACCGGGCCCAGGGGGATACAATGAGCAGTTCTTC. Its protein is CATSDPPGPGGYNEQFF.

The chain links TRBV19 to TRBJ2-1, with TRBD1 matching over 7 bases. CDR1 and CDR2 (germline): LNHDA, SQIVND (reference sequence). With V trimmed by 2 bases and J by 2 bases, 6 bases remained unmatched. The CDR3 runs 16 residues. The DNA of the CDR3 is TGTGCCAGTAGTATAAGTTTCGGGACAGCCTACAATGAGCAGTTCTTC. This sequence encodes CASSISFGTAYNEQFF. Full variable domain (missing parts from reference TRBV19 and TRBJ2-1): DGGITQSPKYLFRKEGQNVTLSCEQNLNHDAMYWYRQDPGQGLRLIYYSQIVNDFQKGDIAEGYSVSREKKESFPLTVTSAQKNPTAFYLCASSISFGTAYNEQFFGPGTRLTVL.

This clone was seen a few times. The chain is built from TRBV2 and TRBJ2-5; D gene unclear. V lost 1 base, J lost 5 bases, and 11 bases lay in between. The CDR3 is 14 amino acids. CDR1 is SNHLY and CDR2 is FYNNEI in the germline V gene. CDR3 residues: CASSEGRNGETQYF. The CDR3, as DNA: TGTGCCAGCAGTGAAGGGAGAAACGGGGAGACCCAGTACTTC.

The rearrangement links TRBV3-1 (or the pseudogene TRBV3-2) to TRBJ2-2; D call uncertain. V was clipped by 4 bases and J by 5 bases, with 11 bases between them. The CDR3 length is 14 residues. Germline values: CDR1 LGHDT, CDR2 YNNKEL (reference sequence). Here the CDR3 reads CASSRTYDTGELFF. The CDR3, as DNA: TGTGCCAGCAGCCGAACCTACGATACCGGGGAGCTGTTTTTT.

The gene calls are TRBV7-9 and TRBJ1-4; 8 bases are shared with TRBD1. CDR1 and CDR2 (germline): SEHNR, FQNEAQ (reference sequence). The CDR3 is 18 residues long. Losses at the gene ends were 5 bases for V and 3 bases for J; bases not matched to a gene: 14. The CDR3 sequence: CASSLPRGRGAANEKLFF. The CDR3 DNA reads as TGTGCCAGCAGCCTCCCCAGGGGGCGAGGGGCGGCTAATGAAAAACTGTTTTTT.

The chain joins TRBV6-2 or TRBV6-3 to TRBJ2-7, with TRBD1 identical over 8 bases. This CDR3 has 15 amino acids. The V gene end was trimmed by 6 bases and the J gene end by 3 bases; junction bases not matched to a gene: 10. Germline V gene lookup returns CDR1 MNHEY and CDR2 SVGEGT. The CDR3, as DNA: TGTGCCAGCAGCCCCGGACAGGGCTCGCGCTACGAGCAGTACTTC. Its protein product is CASSPGQGSRYEQYF.

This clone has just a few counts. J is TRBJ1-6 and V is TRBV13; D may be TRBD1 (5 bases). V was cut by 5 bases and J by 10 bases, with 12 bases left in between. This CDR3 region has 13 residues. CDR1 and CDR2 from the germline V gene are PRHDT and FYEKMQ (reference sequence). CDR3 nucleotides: TGTGCCAGCAGCCAGGGTTGGGAATCACCCCTCCACTTT. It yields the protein CASSQGWESPLHF.

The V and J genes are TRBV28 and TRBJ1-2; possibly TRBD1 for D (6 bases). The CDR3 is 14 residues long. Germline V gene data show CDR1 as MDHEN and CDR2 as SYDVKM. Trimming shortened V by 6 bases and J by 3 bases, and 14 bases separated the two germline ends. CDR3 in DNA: TGTGCCAGCAGAAATACAGGGTTACACTATGGCTACACCTTC. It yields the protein CASRNTGLHYGYTF.

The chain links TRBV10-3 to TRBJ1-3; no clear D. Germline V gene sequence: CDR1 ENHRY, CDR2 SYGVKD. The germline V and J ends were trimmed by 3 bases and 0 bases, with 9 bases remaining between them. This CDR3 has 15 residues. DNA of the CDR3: TGTGCCATCAGTGACGACACACTCTCTGGAAACACCATATATTTT. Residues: CAISDDTLSGNTIYF.

Here the CDR3 reads CASSLKREGSVYGYTF. The CDR3 nucleotides read TGTGCCAGCAGTTTAAAGCGGGAGGGTAGTGTTTATGGCTACACCTTC. The gene calls are TRBV27 and TRBJ1-2; unclear D gene. CDR1 and CDR2 (germline): MNHEY, SMNVEV (reference sequence). The CDR3 loop spans 16 amino acids. The germline V and J ends were trimmed by 2 bases and 5 bases, with 18 bases remaining between them.

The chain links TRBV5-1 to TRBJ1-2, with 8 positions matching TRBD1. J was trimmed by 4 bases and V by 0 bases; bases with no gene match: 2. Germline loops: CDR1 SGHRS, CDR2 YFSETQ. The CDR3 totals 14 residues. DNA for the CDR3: TGCGCCAGCAGCTTGGGGACAGGGATCTATGGCTACACCTTC. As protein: CASSLGTGIYGYTF.

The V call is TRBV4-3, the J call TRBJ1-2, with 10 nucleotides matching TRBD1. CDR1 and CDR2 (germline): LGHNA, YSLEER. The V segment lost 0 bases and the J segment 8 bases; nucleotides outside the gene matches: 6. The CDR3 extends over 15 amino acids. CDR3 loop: CASSQDWTGGWGYTF. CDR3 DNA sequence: TGCGCCAGCAGCCAAGATTGGACAGGGGGTTGGGGCTACACCTTC.

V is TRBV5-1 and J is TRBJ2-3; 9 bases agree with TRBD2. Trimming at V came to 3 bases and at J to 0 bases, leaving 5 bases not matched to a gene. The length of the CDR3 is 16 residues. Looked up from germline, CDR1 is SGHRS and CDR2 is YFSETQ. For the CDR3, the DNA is TGCGCCAGCAGCTCACAAGCGGGGGGAAGCACAGATACGCAGTATTTT. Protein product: CASSSQAGGSTDTQYF.

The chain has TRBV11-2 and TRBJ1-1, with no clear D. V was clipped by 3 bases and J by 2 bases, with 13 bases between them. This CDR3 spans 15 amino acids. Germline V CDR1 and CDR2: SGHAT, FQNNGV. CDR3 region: CASSFRSGINTEAFF. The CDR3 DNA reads TGTGCCAGCAGCTTCCGCTCGGGAATTAACACTGAAGCTTTCTTT.

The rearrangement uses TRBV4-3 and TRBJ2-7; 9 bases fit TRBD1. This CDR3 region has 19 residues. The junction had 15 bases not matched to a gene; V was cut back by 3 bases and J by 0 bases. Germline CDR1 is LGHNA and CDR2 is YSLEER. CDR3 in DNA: TGCGCCAGCAGCCACCGGAGGGTACAGGGGGCGGTTAGCTCCTACGAGCAGTACTTC. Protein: CASSHRRVQGAVSSYEQYF.

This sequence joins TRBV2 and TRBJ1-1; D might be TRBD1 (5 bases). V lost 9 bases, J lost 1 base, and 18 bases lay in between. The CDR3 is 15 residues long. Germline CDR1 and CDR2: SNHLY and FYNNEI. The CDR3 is CARGVGWRENTEAFF. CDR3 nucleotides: TGTGCCAGGGGGGTTGGGTGGAGGGAGAACACTGAAGCTTTCTTT.

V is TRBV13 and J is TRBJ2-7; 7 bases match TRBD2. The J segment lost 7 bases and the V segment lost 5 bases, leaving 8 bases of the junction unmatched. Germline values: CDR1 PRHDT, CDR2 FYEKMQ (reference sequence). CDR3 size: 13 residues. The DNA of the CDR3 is TGTGCCAGCAGCCCCCGACTAGCACAAGAGCAGTACTTC. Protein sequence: CASSPRLAQEQYF.

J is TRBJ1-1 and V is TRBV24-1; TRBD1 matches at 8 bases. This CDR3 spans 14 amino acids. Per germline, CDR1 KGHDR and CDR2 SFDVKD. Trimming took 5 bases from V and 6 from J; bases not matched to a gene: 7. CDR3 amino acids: CATSAGGGWSEAFF. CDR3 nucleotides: TGTGCCACCAGTGCAGGGGGCGGTTGGTCTGAAGCTTTCTTT.

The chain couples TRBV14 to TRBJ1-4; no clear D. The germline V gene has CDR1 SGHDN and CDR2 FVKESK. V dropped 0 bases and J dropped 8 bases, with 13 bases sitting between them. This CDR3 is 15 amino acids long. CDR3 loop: CASSQDSSVREKLFF. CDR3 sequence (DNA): TGTGCCAGCAGCCAAGATAGCAGTGTAAGGGAAAAACTGTTTTTT.

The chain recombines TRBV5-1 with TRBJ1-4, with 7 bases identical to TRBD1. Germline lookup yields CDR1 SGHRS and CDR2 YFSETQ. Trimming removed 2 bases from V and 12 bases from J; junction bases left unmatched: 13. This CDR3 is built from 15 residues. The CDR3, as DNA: TGCGCCAGCAGCTTCCACGCTTCGGACAGGATGGAACTGTTTTTT. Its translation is CASSFHASDRMELFF.

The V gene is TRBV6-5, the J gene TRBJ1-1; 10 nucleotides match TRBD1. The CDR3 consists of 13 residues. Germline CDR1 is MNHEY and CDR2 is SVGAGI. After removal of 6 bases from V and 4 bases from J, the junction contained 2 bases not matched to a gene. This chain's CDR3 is CASSRQGATEAFF. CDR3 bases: TGTGCCAGCAGCCGACAGGGGGCCACTGAAGCTTTCTTT.

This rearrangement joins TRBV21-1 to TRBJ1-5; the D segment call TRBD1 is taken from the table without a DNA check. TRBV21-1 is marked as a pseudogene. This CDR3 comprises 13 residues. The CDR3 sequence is CASSPKGDQPQHF. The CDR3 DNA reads TGTGCCAGCAGCCCCAAAGGGGATCAGCCCCAGCATTTT.

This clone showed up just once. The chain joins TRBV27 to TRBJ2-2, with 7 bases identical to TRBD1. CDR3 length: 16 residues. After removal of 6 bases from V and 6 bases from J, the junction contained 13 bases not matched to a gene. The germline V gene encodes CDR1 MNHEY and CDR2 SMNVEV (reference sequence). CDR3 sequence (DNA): TGTGCCAGCAGCCCCCTTGGGGGACAGAAGGCCGGGGAGCTGTTTTTT. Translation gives CASSPLGGQKAGELFF.

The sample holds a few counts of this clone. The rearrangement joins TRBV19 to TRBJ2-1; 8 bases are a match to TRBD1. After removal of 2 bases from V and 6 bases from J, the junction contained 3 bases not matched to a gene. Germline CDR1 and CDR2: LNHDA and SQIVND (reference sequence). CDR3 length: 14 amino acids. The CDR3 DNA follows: TGTGCCAGTAGTATACAGGGGGCGAGCAATGAGCAGTTCTTC. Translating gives CASSIQGASNEQFF. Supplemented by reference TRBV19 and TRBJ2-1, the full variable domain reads DGGITQSPKYLFRKEGQNVTLSCEQNLNHDAMYWYRQDPGQGLRLIYYSQIVNDFQKGDIAEGYSVSREKKESFPLTVTSAQKNPTAFYLCASSIQGASNEQFFGPGTRLTVL.